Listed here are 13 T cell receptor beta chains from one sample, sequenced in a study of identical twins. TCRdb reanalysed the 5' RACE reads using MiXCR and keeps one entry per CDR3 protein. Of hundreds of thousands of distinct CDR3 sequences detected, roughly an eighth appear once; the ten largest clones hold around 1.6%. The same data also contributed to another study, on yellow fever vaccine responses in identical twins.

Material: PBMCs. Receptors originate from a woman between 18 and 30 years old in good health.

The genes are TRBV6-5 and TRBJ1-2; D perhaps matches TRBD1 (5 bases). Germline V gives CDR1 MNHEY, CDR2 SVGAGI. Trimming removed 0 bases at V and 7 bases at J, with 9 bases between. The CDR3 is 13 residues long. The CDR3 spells CASSYSAGSGYTF. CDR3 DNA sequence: TGTGCCAGCAGTTACTCGGCAGGGAGTGGCTACACCTTC.

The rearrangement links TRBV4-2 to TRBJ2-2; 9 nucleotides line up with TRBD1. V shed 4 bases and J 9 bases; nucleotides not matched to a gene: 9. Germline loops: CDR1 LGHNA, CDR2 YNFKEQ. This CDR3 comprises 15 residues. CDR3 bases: TGTGCCAGCAGCCCGGGGACAGGGTGGACGTGGGAGCTGTTTTTT. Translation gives CASSPGTGWTWELFF.

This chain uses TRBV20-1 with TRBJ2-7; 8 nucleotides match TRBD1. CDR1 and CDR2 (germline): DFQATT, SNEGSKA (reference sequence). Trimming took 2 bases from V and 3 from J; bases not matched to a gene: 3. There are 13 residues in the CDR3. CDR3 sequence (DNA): TGCAGTGCTAGATCCACAGGGGGCTACGAGCAGTACGTC. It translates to CSARSTGGYEQYV.

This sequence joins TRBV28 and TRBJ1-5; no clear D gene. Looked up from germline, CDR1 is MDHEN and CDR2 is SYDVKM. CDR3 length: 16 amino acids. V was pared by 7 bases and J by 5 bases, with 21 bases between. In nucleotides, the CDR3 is TGTGCCAGCACCCCTCGCGGCCTTGGGAGCTATCAGCCCCAGCATTTT. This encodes CASTPRGLGSYQPQHF.

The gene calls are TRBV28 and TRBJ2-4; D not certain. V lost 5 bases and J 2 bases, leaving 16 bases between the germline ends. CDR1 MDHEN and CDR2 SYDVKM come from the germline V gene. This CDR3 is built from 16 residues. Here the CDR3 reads CASSPLLKLTKNIQYF. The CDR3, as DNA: TGTGCCAGCAGTCCCTTGCTCAAGCTAACCAAAAACATTCAGTACTTC. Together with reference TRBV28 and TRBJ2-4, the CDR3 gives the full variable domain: DVKVTQSSRYLVKRTGEKVFLECVQDMDHENMFWYRQDPGLGLRLIYFSYDVKMKEKGDIPEGYSVSREKKERFSLILESASTNQTSMYLCASSPLLKLTKNIQYFGAGTRLSVL.

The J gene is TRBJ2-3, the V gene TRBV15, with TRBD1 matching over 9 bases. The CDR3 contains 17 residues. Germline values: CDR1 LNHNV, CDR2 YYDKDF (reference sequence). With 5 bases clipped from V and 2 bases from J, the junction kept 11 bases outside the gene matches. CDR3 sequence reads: CATSATHGTGPTDTQYF. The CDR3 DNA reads TGTGCCACCAGCGCCACCCACGGGACAGGGCCCACAGATACGCAGTATTTT.

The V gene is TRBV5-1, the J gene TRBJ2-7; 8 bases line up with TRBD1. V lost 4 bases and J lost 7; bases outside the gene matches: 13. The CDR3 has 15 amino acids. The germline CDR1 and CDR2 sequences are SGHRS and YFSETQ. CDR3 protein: CASSTGTGGSGEQYF. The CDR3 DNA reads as TGCGCCAGCAGCACCGGGACAGGAGGATCCGGGGAGCAGTACTTC.

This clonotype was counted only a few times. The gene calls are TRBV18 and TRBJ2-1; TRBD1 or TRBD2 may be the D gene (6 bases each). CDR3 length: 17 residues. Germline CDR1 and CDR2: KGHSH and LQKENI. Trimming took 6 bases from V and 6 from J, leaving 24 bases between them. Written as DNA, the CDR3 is TGTGCCAGCTCCCACGAGACGGGACTGGGGGCGGTCAATGAGCAGTTCTTC. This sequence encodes CASSHETGLGAVNEQFF.

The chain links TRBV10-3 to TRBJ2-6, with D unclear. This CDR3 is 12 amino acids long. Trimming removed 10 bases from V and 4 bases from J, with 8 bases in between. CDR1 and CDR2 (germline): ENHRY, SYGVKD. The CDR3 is CATYGGANVLTF. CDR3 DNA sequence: TGTGCCACCTACGGCGGGGCCAACGTCCTGACTTTC.

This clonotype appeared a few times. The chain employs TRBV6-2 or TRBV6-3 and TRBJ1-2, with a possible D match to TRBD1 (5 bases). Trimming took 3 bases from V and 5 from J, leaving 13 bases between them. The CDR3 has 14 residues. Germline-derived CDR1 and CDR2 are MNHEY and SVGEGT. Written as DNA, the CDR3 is TGTGCCAGCAGTTATCAGGGCCTCGGGTATGGCTACACCTTC. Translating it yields CASSYQGLGYGYTF.

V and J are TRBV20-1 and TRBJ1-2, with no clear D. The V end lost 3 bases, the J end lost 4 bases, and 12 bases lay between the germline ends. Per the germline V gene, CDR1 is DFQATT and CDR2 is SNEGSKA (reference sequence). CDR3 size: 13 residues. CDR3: CSASRASPYGYTF. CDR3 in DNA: TGCAGTGCTAGTCGGGCCAGCCCCTATGGCTACACCTTC.

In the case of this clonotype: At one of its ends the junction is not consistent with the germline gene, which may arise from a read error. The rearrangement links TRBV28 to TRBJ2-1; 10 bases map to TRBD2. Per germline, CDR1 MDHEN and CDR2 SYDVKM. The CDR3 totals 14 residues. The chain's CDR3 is CASREAGGVTERVF. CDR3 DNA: TGTGCCAGCCGAGAAGCGGGAGGGGTAACCGAGCGGGTCTTC.

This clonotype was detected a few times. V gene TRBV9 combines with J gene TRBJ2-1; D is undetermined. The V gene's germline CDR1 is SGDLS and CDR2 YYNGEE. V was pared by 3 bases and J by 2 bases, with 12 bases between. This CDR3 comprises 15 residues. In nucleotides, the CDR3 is TGTGCCAGCAGCGCGGACGAGGCGGCCTACAATGAGCAGTTCTTC. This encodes CASSADEAAYNEQFF.